This TCR beta chain was identified during a study of shared clonotypes between healthy human individuals. Findings and caveats of the study: Naive subsets generally had larger estimated richness than memory subsets. Rarefaction indicated that sorted-subset sequencing remained incomplete although depth was large.

This clone is a singleton in its sample. The antigen is undetermined. In the original processing: As immunoSEQ supplied junction-only sequences (without quality scores), filtering differed. Repertoires were generated with immunoSEQ multiplex PCR, while TCRdb's copy carries only in-frame clones and drops some. The V and J calls and clone size come from that table; D and trimming were worked out from the DNA. The profile shows millions of clones, about 95% of them singletons. Per germline, CDR1 MNHNY and CDR2 SVGAGI (reference sequence). CDR3 size: 15 residues. Trimming took off 4 bases at V and 6 bases at J, with 19 bases between the two ends.

The clonotype originates from a man aged 18 to 30 in good health. The V call is TRBV6-6, the J call TRBJ2-7, with D perhaps TRBD2 (5 bases). The material sequenced was naive CD4+ T cells sorted from blood. Documented subset: CD45RA+ positively selected. The CDR3 sequence: CASSSSVTRGSEQYF. CDR3 nucleotides: TGTGCCAGCAGTTCCTCGGTTACCCGCGGGTCCGAGCAGTACTTC.